This TCR beta chain appears in the sequencing data of a study of lymphopenia after photon versus proton radiotherapy. Study results and caveats: Survival link was tested only in deceased patients; proton benefit remains a possibility. Photon-treated patients lost naive T cells and TCR diversity; proton-treated stayed stable. Post-nadir diversity loss with photons came from oligoclonal expansion, particularly CD8+ Temra cells.

In the case of this clone: Its antigen is not known.

Clones were sequenced by immunoSEQ multiplex PCR, and TCRdb holds only the in-frame ones, with some missing. The sample contains more than 25,000 clones, roughly four fifths of which appear only once. Trimming took 2 bases from V and 2 from J, leaving 13 bases between them. The germline gives CDR1 GTSNPN, CDR2 SVGIG (reference sequence). CDR3 length equals 15 residues. The origin of this receptor is a woman between 45 and 60 years old with pancreatic cancer. Sequencing used peripheral blood, obtained from a patient treated with photon-based radiotherapy. The V and J genes are TRBV30 and TRBJ1-5; D is uncertain. This chain's CDR3 is CAWSSAHEGNQPQHF. As DNA, the CDR3 is TGTGCCTGGAGTTCGGCCCACGAAGGCAATCAGCCCCAGCATTTT.